This TCR beta chain was recovered during a study of blood T cells in healthy people across ages. The amount of total RNA extracted per sample was at least 5.5 micrograms. A second PCR of roughly 7 to 11 cycles used a sample-barcoded 5' primer and a J-beta primer mix. TCRdb passed the 5' RACE reads through MiXCR, listing each CDR3 protein once. The data show 780,000 or so distinct CDR3 sequences, approximately 53% seen once. The trim removed 4 bases at V and 0 bases at J, leaving 6 bases unmatched. CDR3 length: 16 amino acids. Germline V lookup: CDR1 LGHDT, CDR2 YNNKEL (reference sequence). Sequenced input: blood. The receptor comes from a middle-aged man in good health. The rearrangement uses TRBV3-1 and TRBJ1-1; 9 nucleotides agree with TRBD1. Here the CDR3 DNA reads TGTGCCAGCAGCCTGGGACAGGGTCTTATGAACACTGAAGCTTTCTTT. Translating gives CASSLGQGLMNTEAFF.